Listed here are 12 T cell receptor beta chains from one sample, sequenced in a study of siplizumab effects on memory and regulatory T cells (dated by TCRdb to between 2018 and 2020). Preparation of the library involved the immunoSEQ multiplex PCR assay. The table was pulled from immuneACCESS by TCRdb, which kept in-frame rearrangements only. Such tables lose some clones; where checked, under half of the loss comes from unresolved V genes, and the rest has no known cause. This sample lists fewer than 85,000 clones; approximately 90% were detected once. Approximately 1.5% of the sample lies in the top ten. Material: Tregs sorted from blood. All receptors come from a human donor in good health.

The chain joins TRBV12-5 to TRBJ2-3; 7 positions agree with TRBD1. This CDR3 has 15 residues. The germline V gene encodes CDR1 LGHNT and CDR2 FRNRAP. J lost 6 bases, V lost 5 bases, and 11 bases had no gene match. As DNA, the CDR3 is TGTGCTAGTGGTCCGGGACAGAAGTTTGGGGATACGCAGTATTTT. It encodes CASGPGQKFGDTQYF. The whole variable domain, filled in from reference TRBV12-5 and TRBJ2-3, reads DARVTQTPRHKVTEMGQEVTMRCQPILGHNTVFWYRQTMMQGLELLAYFRNRAPLDDSGMPKDRFSAEMPDATLATLKIQPSEPRDSAVYFCASGPGQKFGDTQYFGPGTRLTVL.

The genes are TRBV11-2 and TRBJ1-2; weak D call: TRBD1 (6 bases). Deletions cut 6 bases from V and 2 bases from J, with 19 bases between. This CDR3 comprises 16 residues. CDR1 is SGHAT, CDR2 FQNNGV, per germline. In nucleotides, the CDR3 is TGTGCCAGCAGTTTACTGACAGGCTTTCCGAACTATGGCTACACCTTC. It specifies CASSLLTGFPNYGYTF.

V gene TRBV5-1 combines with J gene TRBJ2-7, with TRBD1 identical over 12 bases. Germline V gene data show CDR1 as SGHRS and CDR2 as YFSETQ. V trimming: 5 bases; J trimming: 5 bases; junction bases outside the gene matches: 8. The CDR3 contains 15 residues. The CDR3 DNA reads TGCGCCAGCAGTACCGGGACAGGGGGCCGGAACGAGCAGTACTTC. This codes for CASSTGTGGRNEQYF. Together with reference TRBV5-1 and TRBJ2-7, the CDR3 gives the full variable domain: KAGVTQTPRYLIKTRGQQVTLSCSPISGHRSVSWYQQTPGQGLQFLFEYFSETQRNKGNFPGRFSGRQFSNSRSEMNVSTLELGDSALYLCASSTGTGGRNEQYFGPGTRLTVT.

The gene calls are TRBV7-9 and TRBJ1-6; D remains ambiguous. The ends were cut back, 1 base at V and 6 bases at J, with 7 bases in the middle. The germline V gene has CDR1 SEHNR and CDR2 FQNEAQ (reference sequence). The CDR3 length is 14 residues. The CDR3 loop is CASSLVGGNSPLHF. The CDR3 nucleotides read TGTGCCAGCAGCTTAGTTGGAGGTAATTCACCCCTCCACTTT.

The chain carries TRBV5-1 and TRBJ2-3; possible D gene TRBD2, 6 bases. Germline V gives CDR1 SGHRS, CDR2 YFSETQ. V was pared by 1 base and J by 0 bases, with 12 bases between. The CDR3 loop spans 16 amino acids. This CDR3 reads CASSLHNSGSTDTQYF. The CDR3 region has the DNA TGCGCCAGCAGCTTGCATAATAGCGGAAGCACAGATACGCAGTATTTT.

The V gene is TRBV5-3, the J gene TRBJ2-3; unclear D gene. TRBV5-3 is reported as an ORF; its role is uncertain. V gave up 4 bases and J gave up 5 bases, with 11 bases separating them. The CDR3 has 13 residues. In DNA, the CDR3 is TGTGCCAGAAGCCGAATAGCAGGAGATACGCAGTATTTT. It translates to CARSRIAGDTQYF.

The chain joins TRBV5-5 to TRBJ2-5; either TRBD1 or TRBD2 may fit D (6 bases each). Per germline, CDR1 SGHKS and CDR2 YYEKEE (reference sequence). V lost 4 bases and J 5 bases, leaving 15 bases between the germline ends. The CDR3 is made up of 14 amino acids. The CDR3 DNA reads TGTGCCAGCAGCCCCCCCCCGGGGGCCGAGACCCAGTACTTC. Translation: CASSPPPGAETQYF.

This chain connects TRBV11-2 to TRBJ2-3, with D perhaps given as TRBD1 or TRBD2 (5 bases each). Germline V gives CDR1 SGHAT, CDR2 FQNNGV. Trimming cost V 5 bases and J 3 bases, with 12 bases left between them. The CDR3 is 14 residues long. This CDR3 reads CASSARDGTDTQYF. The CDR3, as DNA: TGTGCCAGCAGCGCCCGGGACGGAACAGATACGCAGTATTTT.

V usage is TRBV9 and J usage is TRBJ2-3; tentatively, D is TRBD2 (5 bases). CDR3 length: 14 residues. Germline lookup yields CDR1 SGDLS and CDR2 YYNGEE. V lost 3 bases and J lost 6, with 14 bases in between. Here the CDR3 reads CASSGGRERDTQYF. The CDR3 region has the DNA TGTGCCAGCAGCGGCGGACGGGAAAGGGATACGCAGTATTTT.

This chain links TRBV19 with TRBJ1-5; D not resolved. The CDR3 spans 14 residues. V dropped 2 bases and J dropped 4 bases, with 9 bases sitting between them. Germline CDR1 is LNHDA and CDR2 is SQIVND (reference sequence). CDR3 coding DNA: TGTGCCAGTAGTATATTAACAGCTAATCAGCCCCAGCATTTT. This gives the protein CASSILTANQPQHF.

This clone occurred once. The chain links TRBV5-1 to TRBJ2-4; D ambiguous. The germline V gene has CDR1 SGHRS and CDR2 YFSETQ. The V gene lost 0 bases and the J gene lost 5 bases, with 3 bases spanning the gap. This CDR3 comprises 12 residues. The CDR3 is CASSLGENIQYF. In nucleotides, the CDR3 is TGCGCCAGCAGCTTGGGAGAAAACATTCAGTACTTC. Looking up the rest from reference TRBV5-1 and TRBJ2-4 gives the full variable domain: KAGVTQTPRYLIKTRGQQVTLSCSPISGHRSVSWYQQTPGQGLQFLFEYFSETQRNKGNFPGRFSGRQFSNSRSEMNVSTLELGDSALYLCASSLGENIQYFGAGTRLSVL.

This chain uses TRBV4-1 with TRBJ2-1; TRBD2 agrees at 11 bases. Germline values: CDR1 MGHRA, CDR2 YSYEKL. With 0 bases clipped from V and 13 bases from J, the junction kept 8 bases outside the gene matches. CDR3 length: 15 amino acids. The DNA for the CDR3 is TGCGCCAGCAGCCAAGAAATAGCGGGGGGGCAGGAACAGTTCTTC. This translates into CASSQEIAGGQEQFF.